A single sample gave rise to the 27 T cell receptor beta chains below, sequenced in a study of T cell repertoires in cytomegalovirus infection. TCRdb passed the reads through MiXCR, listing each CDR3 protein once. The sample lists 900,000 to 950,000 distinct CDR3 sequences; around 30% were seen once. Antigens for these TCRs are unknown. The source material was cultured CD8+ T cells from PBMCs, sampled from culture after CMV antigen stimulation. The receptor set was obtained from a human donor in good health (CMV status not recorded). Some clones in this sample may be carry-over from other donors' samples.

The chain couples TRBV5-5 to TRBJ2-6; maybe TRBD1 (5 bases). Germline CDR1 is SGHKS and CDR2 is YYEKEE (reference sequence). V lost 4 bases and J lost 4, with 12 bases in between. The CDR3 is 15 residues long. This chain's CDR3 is CASSITGPGANVLTF. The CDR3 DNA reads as TGTGCCAGCAGCATTACAGGACCCGGGGCCAACGTCCTGACTTTC.

CDR3 bases: TGCGCCAGCACCCGCACATTTACAGGGGGAAGCAATCAGCCCCAGCATTTT. Encoded protein: CASTRTFTGGSNQPQHF. J is TRBJ1-5 and V is TRBV23-1, with 8 bases aligning to TRBD1. TRBV23-1 is noted as an ORF with a role that remains uncertain. The CDR3 sequence is 17 residues long. V lost 7 bases and J lost 1; bases outside the gene matches: 12.

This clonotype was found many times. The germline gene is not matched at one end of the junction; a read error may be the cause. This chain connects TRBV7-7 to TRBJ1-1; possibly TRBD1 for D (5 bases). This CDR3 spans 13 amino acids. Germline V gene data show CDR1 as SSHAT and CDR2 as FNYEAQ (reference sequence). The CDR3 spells CASSLAEGTEAFF. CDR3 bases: TGTGCTAGCAGCTTAGCGGAGGGGACTGAAGCTTTCTTT.

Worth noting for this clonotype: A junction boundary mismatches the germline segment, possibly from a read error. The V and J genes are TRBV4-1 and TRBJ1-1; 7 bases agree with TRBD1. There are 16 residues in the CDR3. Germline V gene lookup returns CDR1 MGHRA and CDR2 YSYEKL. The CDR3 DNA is TGTGCCAGCAGCCAAGAAGGGGGCTTGTTGAACACTGAAGCTTTCTTT. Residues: CASSQEGGLLNTEAFF.

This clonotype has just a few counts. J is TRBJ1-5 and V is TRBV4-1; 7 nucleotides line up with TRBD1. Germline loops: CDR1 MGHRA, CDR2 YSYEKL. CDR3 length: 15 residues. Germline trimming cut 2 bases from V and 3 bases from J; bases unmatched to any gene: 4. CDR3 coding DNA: TGCGCCAGCAGCCAACAACAGGGGACCAATCAGCCCCAGCATTTT. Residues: CASSQQQGTNQPQHF.

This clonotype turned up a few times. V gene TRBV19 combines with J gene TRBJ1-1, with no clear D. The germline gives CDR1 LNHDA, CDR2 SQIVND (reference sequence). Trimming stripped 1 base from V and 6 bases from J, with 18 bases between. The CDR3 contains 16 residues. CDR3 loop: CASSIGWSGGKPEAFF. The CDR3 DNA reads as TGTGCCAGTAGTATAGGTTGGTCCGGAGGGAAACCTGAAGCTTTCTTT.

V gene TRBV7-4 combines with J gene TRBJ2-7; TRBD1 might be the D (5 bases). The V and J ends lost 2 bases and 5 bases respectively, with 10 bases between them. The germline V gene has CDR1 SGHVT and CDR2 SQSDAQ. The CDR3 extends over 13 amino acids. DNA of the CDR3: TGTGCCAGCAGCTTACAGGGCAGGCACGAGCAGTACTTC. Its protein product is CASSLQGRHEQYF.

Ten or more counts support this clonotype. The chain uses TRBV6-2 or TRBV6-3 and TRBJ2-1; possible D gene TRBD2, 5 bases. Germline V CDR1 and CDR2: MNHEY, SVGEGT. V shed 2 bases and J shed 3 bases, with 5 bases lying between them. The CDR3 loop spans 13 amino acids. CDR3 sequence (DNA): TGTGCCAGCAGTTACCGGGACTACAATGAGCAGTTCTTC. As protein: CASSYRDYNEQFF.

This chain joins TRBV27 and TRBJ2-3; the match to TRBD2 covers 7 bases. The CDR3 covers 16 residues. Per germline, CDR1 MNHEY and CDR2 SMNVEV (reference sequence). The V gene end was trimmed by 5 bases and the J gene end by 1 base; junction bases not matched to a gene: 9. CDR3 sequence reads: CASSPLSGVRTDTQYF. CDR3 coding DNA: TGTGCCAGCAGTCCGCTAAGCGGGGTGCGCACAGATACGCAGTATTTT.

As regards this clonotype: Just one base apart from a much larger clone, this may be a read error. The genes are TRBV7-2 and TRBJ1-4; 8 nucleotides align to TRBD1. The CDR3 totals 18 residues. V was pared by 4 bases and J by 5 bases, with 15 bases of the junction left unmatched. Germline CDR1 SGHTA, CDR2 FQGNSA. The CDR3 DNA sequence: TGTGCCAGCAGCTCACGGACAGGGTTGTTGTCCTCGAATGAAAAACTGTTTTTT. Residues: CASSSRTGLLSSNEKLFF.

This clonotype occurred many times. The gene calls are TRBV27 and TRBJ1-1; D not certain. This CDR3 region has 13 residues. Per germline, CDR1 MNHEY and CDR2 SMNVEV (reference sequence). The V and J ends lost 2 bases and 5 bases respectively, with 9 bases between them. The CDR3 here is CASSLTPGTEAFF. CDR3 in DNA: TGTGCCAGCAGTTTAACCCCGGGAACTGAAGCTTTCTTT.

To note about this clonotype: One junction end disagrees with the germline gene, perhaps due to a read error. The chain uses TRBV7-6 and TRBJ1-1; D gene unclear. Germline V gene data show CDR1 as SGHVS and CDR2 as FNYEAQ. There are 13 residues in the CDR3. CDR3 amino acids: CASSLAADTEAFF. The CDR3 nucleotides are TGTGCTAGCAGCTTAGCGGCAGACACTGAAGCTTTCTTT.

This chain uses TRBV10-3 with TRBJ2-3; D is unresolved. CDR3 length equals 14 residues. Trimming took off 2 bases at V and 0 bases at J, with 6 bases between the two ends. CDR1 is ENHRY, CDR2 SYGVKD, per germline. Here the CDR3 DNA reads TGTGCCATCAGTGAGGCAGCTAGCACAGATACGCAGTATTTT. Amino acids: CAISEAASTDTQYF.

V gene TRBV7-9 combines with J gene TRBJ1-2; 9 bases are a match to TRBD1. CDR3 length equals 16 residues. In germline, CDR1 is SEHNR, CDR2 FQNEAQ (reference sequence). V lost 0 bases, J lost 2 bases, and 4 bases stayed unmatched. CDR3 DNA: TGTGCCAGCAGCTTAGCCGGGACAGGGTCGAACTATGGCTACACCTTC. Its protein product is CASSLAGTGSNYGYTF.

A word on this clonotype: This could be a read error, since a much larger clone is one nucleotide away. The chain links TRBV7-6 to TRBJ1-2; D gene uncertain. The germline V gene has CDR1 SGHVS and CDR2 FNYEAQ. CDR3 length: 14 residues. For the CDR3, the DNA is TGTGCCGGCAGCGGATACGGAGCTAACTATGGCTACACCTTC. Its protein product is CAGSGYGANYGYTF. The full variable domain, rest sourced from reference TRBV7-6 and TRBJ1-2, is GAGVSQSPRYKVTKRGQDVALRCDPISGHVSLYWYRQALGQGPEFLTYFNYEAQQDKSGLPNDRFSAERPEGSISTLTIQRTEQRDSAMYRCAGSGYGANYGYTFGSGTRLTVV.

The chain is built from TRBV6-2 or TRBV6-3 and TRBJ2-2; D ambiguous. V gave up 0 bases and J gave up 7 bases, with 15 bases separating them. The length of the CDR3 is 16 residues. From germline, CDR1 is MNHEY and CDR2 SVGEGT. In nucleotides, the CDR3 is TGTGCCAGCAGTTACTCGACCTTTCAGGAGAGCGGGGAGCTGTTTTTT. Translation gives CASSYSTFQESGELFF.

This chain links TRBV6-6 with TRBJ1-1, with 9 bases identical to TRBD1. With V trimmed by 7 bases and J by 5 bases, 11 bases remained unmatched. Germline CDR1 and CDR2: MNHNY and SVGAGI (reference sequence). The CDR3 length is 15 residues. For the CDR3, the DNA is TGTGCCAGCACCAGGGACAGGGACGAGGAGACTGAAGCTTTCTTT. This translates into CASTRDRDEETEAFF.

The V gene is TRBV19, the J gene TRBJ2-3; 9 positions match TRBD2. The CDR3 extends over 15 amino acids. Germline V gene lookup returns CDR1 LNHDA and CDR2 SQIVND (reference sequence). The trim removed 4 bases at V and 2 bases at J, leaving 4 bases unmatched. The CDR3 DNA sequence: TGTGCCAGTAGTAGACTAGCGGCCCCCACAGATACGCAGTATTTT. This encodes CASSRLAAPTDTQYF.

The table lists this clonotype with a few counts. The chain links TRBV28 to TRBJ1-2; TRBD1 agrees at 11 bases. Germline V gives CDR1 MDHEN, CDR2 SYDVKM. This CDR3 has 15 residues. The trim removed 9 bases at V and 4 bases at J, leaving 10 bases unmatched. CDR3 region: CASLRGQGVFYGYTF. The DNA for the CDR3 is TGTGCCAGTCTAAGGGGACAGGGGGTTTTCTATGGCTACACCTTC.

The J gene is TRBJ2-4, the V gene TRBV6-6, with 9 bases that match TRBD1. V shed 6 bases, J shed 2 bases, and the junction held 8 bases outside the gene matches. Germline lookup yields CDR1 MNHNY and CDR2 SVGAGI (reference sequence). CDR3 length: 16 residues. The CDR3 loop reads CASSVPGQGTKNIQYF. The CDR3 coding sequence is TGTGCCAGCAGCGTTCCGGGACAGGGCACCAAAAACATTCAGTACTTC.

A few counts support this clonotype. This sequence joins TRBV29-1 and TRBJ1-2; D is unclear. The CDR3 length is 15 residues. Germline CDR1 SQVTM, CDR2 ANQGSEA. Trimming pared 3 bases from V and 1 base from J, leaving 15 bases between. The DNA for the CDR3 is TGCAGCGTTGATAGATTACGATACTTTAACTATGGCTACACCTTC. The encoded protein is CSVDRLRYFNYGYTF.

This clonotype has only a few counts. CDR3 DNA sequence: TGTGCCAGCAGCTTAGGAGGTCAGGACAGGGTGGACTATGGCTACACCTTC. Protein sequence: CASSLGGQDRVDYGYTF. The chain is built from TRBV7-9 and TRBJ1-2; 8 bases line up with TRBD1. This CDR3 has 17 residues. Trimming cost V 1 base and J 3 bases; bases outside gene matches: 10. Germline CDR1 and CDR2: SEHNR and FQNEAQ (reference sequence).

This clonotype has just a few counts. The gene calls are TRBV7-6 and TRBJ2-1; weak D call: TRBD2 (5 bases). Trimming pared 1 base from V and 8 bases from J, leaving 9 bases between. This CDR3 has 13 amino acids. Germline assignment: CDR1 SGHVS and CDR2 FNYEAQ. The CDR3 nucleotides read TGTGCCAGCAGCTTAGTAGCCGGGGATGAGCAGTTCTTC. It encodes CASSLVAGDEQFF.

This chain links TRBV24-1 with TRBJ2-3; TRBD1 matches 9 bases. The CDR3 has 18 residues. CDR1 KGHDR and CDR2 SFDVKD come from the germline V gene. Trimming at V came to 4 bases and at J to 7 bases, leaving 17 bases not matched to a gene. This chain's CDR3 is CATSESAPQGARVNTQYF. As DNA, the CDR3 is TGTGCCACCAGTGAGTCCGCTCCACAGGGGGCCCGGGTAAATACGCAGTATTTT.

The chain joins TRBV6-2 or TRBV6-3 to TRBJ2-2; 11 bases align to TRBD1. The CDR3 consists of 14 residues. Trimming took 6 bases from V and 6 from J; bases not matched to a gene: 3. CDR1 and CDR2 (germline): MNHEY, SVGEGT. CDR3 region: CASRVGQGAGELFF. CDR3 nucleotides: TGTGCCAGCAGGGTGGGACAGGGGGCCGGGGAGCTGTTTTTT.

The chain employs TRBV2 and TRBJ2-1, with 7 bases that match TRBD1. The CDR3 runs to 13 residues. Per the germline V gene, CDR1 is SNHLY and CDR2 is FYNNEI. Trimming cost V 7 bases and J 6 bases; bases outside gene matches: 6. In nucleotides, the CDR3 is TGTGCCAGCACCCCGGACAGGCCCAATGAGCAGTTCTTC. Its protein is CASTPDRPNEQFF. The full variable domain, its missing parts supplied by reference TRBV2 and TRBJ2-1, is EPEVTQTPSHQVTQMGQEVILRCVPISNHLYFYWYRQILGQKVEFLVSFYNNEISEKSEIFDDQFSVERPDGSNFTLKIRSTKLEDSAMYFCASTPDRPNEQFFGPGTRLTVL.

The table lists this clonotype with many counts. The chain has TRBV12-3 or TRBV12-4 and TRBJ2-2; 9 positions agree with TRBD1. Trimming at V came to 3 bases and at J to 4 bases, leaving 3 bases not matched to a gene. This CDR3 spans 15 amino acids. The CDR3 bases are TGTGCCAGCAGTTTTACAGGGGGCAGCACCGGGGAGCTGTTTTTT. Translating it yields CASSFTGGSTGELFF.